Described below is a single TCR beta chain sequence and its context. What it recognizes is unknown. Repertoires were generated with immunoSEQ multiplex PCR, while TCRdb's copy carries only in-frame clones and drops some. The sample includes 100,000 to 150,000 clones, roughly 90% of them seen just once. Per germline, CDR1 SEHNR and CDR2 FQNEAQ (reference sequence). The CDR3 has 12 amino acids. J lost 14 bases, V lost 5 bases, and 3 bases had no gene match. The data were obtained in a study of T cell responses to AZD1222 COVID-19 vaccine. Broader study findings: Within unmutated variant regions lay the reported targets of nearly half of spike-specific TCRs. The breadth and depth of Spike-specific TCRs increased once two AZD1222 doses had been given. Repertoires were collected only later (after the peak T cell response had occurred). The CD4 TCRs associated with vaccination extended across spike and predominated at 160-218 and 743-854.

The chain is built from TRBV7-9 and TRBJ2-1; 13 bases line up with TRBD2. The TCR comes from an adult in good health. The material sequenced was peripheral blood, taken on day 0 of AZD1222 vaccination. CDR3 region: CASSRTSGSEFF. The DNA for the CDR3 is TGTGCCAGCAGCAGGACTAGCGGGAGTGAGTTCTTC.